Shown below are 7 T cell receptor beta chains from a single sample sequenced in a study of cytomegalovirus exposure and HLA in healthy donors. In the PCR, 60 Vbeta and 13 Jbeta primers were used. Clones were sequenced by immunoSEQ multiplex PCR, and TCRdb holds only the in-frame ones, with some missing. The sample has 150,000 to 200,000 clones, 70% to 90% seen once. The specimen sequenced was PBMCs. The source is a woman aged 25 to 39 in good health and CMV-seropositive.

CDR3 nucleotide sequence: TGTGCCAGCAGTTACGCCAGGTTGAACACTGAAGCTTTCTTT. Its translation is CASSYARLNTEAFF. This chain links TRBV6-6 with TRBJ1-1; no firm D call. Per germline, CDR1 MNHNY and CDR2 SVGAGI (reference sequence). This CDR3 region has 14 residues. Trimming shortened V by 2 bases and J by 0 bases, and 7 bases separated the two germline ends.

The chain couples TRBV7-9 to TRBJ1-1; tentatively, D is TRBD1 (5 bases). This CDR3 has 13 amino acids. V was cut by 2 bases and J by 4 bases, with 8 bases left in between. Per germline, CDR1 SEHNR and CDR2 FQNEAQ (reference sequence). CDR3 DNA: TGTGCCAGCAGCTTATTCGGGGGCACTGAAGCTTTCTTT. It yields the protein CASSLFGGTEAFF.

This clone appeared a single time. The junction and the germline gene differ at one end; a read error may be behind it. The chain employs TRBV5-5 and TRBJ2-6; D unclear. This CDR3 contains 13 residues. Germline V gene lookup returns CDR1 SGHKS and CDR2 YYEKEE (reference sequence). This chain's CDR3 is CASSYSWANVLTF. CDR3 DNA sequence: TGTGCCAGCAGCTACTCTTGGGCCAACGTCCTGACTTTC.

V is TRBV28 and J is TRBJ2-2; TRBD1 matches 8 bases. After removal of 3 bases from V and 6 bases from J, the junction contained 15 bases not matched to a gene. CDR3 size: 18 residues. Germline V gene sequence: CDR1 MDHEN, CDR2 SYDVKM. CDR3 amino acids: CASSFPLGTGTNSGELFF. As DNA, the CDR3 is TGTGCCAGCAGTTTCCCCCTTGGGACAGGTACCAATTCCGGGGAGCTGTTTTTT.

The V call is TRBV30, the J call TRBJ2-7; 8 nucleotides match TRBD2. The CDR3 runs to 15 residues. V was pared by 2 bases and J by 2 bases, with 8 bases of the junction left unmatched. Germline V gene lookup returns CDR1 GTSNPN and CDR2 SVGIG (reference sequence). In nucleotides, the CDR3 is TGTGCCTGGAGTTCCGGGGGGGGACAAGCCTACGAGCAGTACTTC. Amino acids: CAWSSGGGQAYEQYF.

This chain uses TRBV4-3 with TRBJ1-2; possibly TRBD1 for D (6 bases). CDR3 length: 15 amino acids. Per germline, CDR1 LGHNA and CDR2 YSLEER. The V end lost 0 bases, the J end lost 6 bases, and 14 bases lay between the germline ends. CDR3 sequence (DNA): TGCGCCAGCAGCCAAGATACAGGGCGAAGGAATGGCTACACCTTC. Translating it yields CASSQDTGRRNGYTF.

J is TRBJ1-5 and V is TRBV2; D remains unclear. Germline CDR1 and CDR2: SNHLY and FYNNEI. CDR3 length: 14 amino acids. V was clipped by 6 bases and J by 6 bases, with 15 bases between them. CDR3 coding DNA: TGTGCCAGCAGGGCGGGGTGGTCTGCTCAGCCCCAGCATTTT. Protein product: CASRAGWSAQPQHF. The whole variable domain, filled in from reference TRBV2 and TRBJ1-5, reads EPEVTQTPSHQVTQMGQEVILRCVPISNHLYFYWYRQILGQKVEFLVSFYNNEISEKSEIFDDQFSVERPDGSNFTLKIRSTKLEDSAMYFCASRAGWSAQPQHFGDGTRLSIL.